The 9 T cell receptor beta chains reported below all come from one sample, sequenced in a study of vaccination effects on CD4 cells after COVID-19. Sequencing was performed with immunoSEQ multiplex PCR; in TCRdb, only in-frame clones are kept and a portion is missing. The sample consists of about 21,000 clones, 65% to 85% of them appearing once. These receptors have no known antigen. Prior to sequencing, the ViraFEST assay stimulated PBMC with viral peptide pools, which expanded the antigen-specific CD4+ T cells. Cultured cells yielded isolated CD4+ T cells after approximately nine days. The study found no prior SARS-CoV-2 infection in the vaccine recipients, who tested negative for nucleocapsid antibodies. Sample: CD4+ T cells from PBMCs cultured with HCoV-NL63 spike peptides, taken before COVID-19 vaccination. The receptors stem from a human donor who received a COVID-19 vaccine.

The CDR3 region has the DNA TGTGCCAGCAGCTTGGCTGCAGGGAGGAGCAATCAGCCCCAGCATTTT. Translation: CASSLAAGRSNQPQHF. The chain combines TRBV5-5 with TRBJ1-5; the D gene is possibly TRBD1 (5 bases). The CDR3 consists of 16 residues. Trimming removed 0 bases at V and 1 base at J, with 11 bases between. CDR1 and CDR2 from the germline V gene are SGHKS and YYEKEE (reference sequence).

This clone has just one count. V usage is TRBV10-3 and J usage is TRBJ2-3; D is undetermined. Trimming shortened V by 6 bases and J by 8 bases, and 18 bases separated the two germline ends. The CDR3 length is 14 residues. CDR1 is ENHRY, CDR2 SYGVKD, per germline. In DNA, the CDR3 is TGTGCCATCAGCGAATTCGACGGCTTAGGTACGCAGTATTTT. It codes for CAISEFDGLGTQYF.

The chain couples TRBV4-3 to TRBJ2-7; 9 bases map to TRBD2. Germline values: CDR1 LGHNA, CDR2 YSLEER. This CDR3 has 17 amino acids. Trimming cost V 0 bases and J 2 bases; bases outside gene matches: 8. The CDR3 loop reads CASSQDLFSSGAYEQYF. CDR3 coding DNA: TGCGCCAGCAGCCAAGATCTTTTCTCTAGCGGGGCCTACGAGCAGTACTTC.

This chain connects TRBV7-2 to TRBJ1-3; no clear D. With 5 bases removed from V and 4 bases from J, the gap between germline ends came to 12 bases. Germline V gene data show CDR1 as SGHTA and CDR2 as FQGNSA. This CDR3 is built from 14 residues. Written as DNA, the CDR3 is TGTGCCAGCAGCCTGGGCCCGGGAGGAAACACCATATATTTT. Amino acid sequence: CASSLGPGGNTIYF.

This clone is a singleton in its sample. The chain carries TRBV9 and TRBJ1-1; the D is unclear. There are 13 residues in the CDR3. Germline CDR1 and CDR2: SGDLS and YYNGEE. V was cut by 0 bases and J by 5 bases, with 8 bases left in between. Here the CDR3 DNA reads TGTGCCAGCAGCGTAGAGCTGGTGACTGAAGCTTTCTTT. Residues: CASSVELVTEAFF.

The rearrangement uses TRBV7-9 and TRBJ1-2, with D hard to call. The CDR3 sequence is 12 residues long. Trimming removed 2 bases from V and 6 bases from J, with 7 bases in between. Germline-derived CDR1 and CDR2 are SEHNR and FQNEAQ (reference sequence). CDR3 loop: CASSLKENGYTF. The DNA for the CDR3 is TGTGCCAGCAGCTTAAAGGAGAATGGCTACACCTTC.

The DNA for the CDR3 is TGTGCCAGCAAGAGCGGGGGGGCCTACGAGCAGTACTTC. This sequence encodes CASKSGGAYEQYF. The chain combines TRBV6-5 with TRBJ2-7, with TRBD2 matching over 10 bases. J gave up 2 bases and V 7 bases, and 2 bases lay outside the gene matches. The germline CDR1 and CDR2 sequences are MNHEY and SVGAGI. The CDR3 covers 13 residues.

The chain is built from TRBV5-4 and TRBJ1-1; D is ambiguous. The germline V gene encodes CDR1 SGHNT and CDR2 YYREEE (reference sequence). The CDR3 contains 13 residues. V lost 0 bases, J lost 1 base, and 4 bases lay in between. This CDR3 reads CASSLAANTEAFF. The CDR3 DNA follows: TGTGCCAGCAGCTTGGCAGCGAACACTGAAGCTTTCTTT. The whole variable domain, remainder taken from reference TRBV5-4 and TRBJ1-1, is ETGVTQSPTHLIKTRGQQVTLRCSSQSGHNTVSWYQQALGQGPQFIFQYYREEENGRGNFPPRFSGLQFPNYSSELNVNALELDDSALYLCASSLAANTEAFFGQGTRLTVV.

This clone showed up just a few times. In DNA, the CDR3 is TGTGCCAGCAGCCCCCGAAGCGGAGCCCACCATGAGCAGTTCTTC. Its protein is CASSPRSGAHHEQFF. The chain is built from TRBV7-9 and TRBJ2-1, with D possibly being TRBD2 (5 bases). Trimming left V 5 bases short and J 8 bases short, with 19 bases between. This CDR3 is built from 15 residues. Germline V gene sequence: CDR1 SEHNR, CDR2 FQNEAQ (reference sequence).